This entry concerns a single TCR beta chain. Its recognized antigen is unknown. The cohort was made up of 500 to 800 healthy bone marrow donors. At the time of sampling, every cohort member was nominally healthy, though immune exposures that went unrecorded were likely present. The donor was CMV seronegative and belonged to the group of 352 seronegative cohort members. A peripheral blood sample was provided by each donor, and peripheral blood mononuclear cells were used for TCR beta sequencing. Genomic DNA was extracted from the blood cell samples with the Qiagen DNeasy Blood Extraction Kit. Library preparation employed the immunoSEQ multiplex PCR assay. For the multiplex PCR, a mixture combining 60 forward primers for TCR Vbeta segments and 13 reverse primers for TCR Jbeta segments was used. Amplification of the CDR3 region of rearranged TCR beta genes was performed with a multiplex PCR assay on genomic DNA. Amplified TCR beta libraries were sequenced as 87-base-pair reads on the Illumina HiSeq System. From the authors' description of their analysis: A later analysis counted approximately 84 million unique TCR beta chains across the 550 to 700 repertoires, and around 9.9 million of these chains were shared by at least two donors. To remove PCR and sequencing errors, raw reads were error-corrected and collapsed into unique sequences using a nearest-neighbor algorithm that merged closely related sequences. CDR3 sequences were aligned to IMGT reference sequences to assign V, D and J gene segments. For a sequence to be retained, a match of at least six nucleotides was required to both a V gene segment and a J gene segment. A rearrangement counted as productive if the CDR3 had no stop codons and remained in frame with V and J, and every other rearrangement counted as non-productive. Following IMGT convention, CDR3 was defined as the stretch from the second conserved V-encoded cysteine up to the conserved J-encoded phenylalanine. The earlier analysis of about 500 of the donors excluded sequences that lacked an unambiguous match to a single V gene segment. In an earlier analysis of roughly 500 of the donors, V segments were called functional above 56.7% productive rearrangements and were called segregating when the between-donor standard deviation exceeded 5%. A statistical classification framework was built to diagnose cytomegalovirus status from the catalog of TCR beta chain sequences. In a later analysis, TCR nucleotide sequences were compared against IMGT/GENE-DB human TR gene sequences so that V and J genes could be assigned. The TCRdist pipeline was used in a later analysis to assign CDR3 sequences and most-parsimonious VDJ recombination scenarios. In a later analysis, each TCR beta chain was defined by its CDR3 amino acid sequence together with its V-gene family, and reads without a unique V-gene family were excluded. In a later analysis, 500 to 650 highly shared, low-generation-probability nucleotide sequences were removed to address suspected cross-contamination and a sequencing artifact. For each public chain, a later analysis derived a clonal expansion index from normalized ranks of inferred template counts within each repertoire. In a later analysis, generation probabilities were computed with a VDJ recombination model fitted to out-of-frame rearrangements, and the resulting probabilities were checked against IGoR. In a later analysis, hypergeometric tests were used to score TCR-TCR, TCR-HLA and TCR-CMV co-occurrence, with a repertoire-size bias correction applied to TCR pairs. A later analysis estimated false discovery rates by permuting HLA or CMV assignments 20 times. A later analysis grouped co-occurring TCRs with DBSCAN, adding TCRdist sequence similarity when clustering within HLA-allele-positive subsets. Repertoires with fewer than 30,000 or more than 120,000 public chains, plus five repertoires with anomalous nucleotide sharing, were excluded from co-occurrence clustering. TCRdb provides this immuneACCESS table in a form limited to in-frame rearrangements. Some clones are lacking; in checked studies, under half of them reflect an unresolved V gene, and why the rest are absent is not known. That table is the source of V, J and clone size, and D and trimming were worked out from the DNA. The sample table holds roughly 70,000 clones. 2.7% of the sample comes from the top ten.

The source of the sample is a study of cytomegalovirus exposure and HLA in healthy donors (dated by TCRdb to about 2017). As for the study more broadly: An earlier analysis of under 600 of the donors reported 250 to 300 Gb of sequence data and some 120 million unique TCR beta sequences from roughly 180 million T cells. In a later genetic analysis, genome-wide SNP genotypes for about 55% of the 666 donors were used, and that subset was treated as a discovery cohort. The study aimed to test whether signatures of past pathogen exposure could be identified by cataloging public T cell receptors. Donor age, sex, ethnicity and CMV serostatus were collected together with the repertoire data. Of the roughly 430 genotyped donors, around 81% fell in the genetic ancestry cluster associated with self-reported Caucasian donors. A separate validation cohort of roughly 130 different subjects was used in addition to the approximately 700-subject first cohort. To predict cytomegalovirus infection status, the study brought together high-throughput TCR immunosequencing, statistical association of individual TCRs with disease status, and machine learning. In a later analysis, previously published TCR beta repertoires from fewer than 750 donors were re-analyzed and high-resolution HLA genotyping was added so that TCR occurrence patterns could be studied. Every discovery cohort repertoire had been produced on one sequencing platform. Using immunosequencing, the study profiled T cell repertoires from 640 or so subjects and related those repertoires to cytomegalovirus serostatus. Among a few hundred genotyped donors of the cohort, an average of around 240,000 unique TCR beta nucleotide sequences were sequenced per donor, about a sixth of them non-productive. In an earlier analysis of roughly 580 of the donors, high-throughput TCR beta sequencing was used to judge whether each TCR beta V gene segment behaved as functional or pseudogenic. Typing coverage varied by locus: about 620-640 donors for A, B, C, DRB1 and DQB1; roughly 520 for DQA1; around 570 for DPA1; under 490 for DPB1. About five DR-DQ haplotypes were handled as single units for association and clustering because linkage in the cohort was strong. Class I and class II HLA loci were covered by the typing at four-digit resolution. Around 300 gigabases of sequencing data and approximately 85 million unique TCR sequences were included in an early release covering 550 to 800 HLA-typed donors. Rather than drawing on any new phenotypic data, the later analysis identified candidate immune exposures from TCR beta sequences and the way those sequences occurred across donors. Overall study outcomes, separate from this receptor: This cohort had only TCR beta chains sequenced, and the lack of alpha or paired-chain data limited which features could be detected. Cytomegalovirus status was reported to be diagnosed by the classifier with high specificity and sensitivity in both the original and validation cohorts. Several of the top co-occurrence clusters appeared to be linked to parvovirus B19, influenza, CMV and Epstein-Barr virus, according to a later analysis. Sequencing depth was assumed to be roughly uniform across donors in the presence/absence analyses, though that assumption may not hold. A later analysis associated about 17,000 TCR beta sequences with specific HLA alleles at a false discovery rate of 0.05. In vitro tests confirmed that a few of the cytomegalovirus-associated TCR beta chains recognize cytomegalovirus antigens. In a later analysis, TCR association rates were found to vary across HLA loci, with the most associated TCRs seen for DRB1 alleles and the fewest for HLA-C alleles. An earlier analysis of approximately 570 of the donors showed that most TCR beta V segments appeared in productive rearrangements either about 87% or about 30% of the time, which broadly matched IMGT annotations. V-gene and J-gene trimming of TCR beta chains was associated with a missense DCLRE1C variant in a later genetic analysis, and the association was replicated in an independent cohort. A further reported finding was that TCR beta sequences accurately predicted the HLA-A and HLA-B alleles for most subjects in the first cohort. A group of highly shared sequence variants was considered likely to be a technical artifact of the sequencing pipeline. In the study, 150 to 200 TCR beta chains were listed as associated with cytomegalovirus. Fewer than 20 rarely observed V segments, including chromosome 9 orphons, were excluded from the earlier analysis of approximately 600 of the donors because counts were too low. Compared with the approximately 720-donor mean, donors in an Asian-associated ancestry cluster had fewer N-insertions in productive TCRs, according to a later genetic analysis. In a later analysis, HLA-associated TCR beta chains showed more clonal expansion and lower generation probabilities than non-associated chains that were equally common. It was suggested by the authors that the approach could potentially be generalized to other disease states and immunological phenotypes. Most TCR sequences were seen in very few donors, while some public TCRs were found in many individuals. In a later analysis, most CMV-associated TCR beta chains were found to appear HLA-restricted, with HLA associations seemingly driven largely by CMV exposure. Correlated functional status among segregating V segments might be attributable to linkage disequilibrium, but an unknown experimental factor could not be ruled out. Immune exposure information for the cohort was limited to CMV serostatus. When HLA alleles, especially DR and DQ, strongly co-occurred, attributing TCR associations to individual alleles was difficult. Because HLA typing was unavailable for some donors at each locus, only the typed subset was used in association tests. Because the 87-base-pair reads could not distinguish some IMGT-functional V segments, including TRBV6-2 and TRBV6-3, those segments were excluded.

The germline V gene (reference sequence) supplies CDR1 LNHNV and CDR2 YYDKDF. Deletion took 4 bases off V and 0 bases off J, with a span of 4 bases between the germline ends. The CDR3 contains 13 residues, cysteine and phenylalanine counted. Only CDR3 DNA is held: 39 bases, read in frame from base 1. The rearrangement joined TRBV15 to TRBJ1-5, with the D gene uncertain. The sample taken for sequencing was PBMCs. This receptor was obtained from a man aged 40-49 years in good health and CMV-seronegative. Read as DNA, the sequence is TGTGCCACCAGCACGTATAGCAATCAGCCCCAGCATTTT. Translated, it reads CATSTYSNQPQHF. Beyond the CDR3, the reference TRBV15 and TRBJ1-5 genes provide the residues; the full variable domain reads: DAMVIQNPRYQVTQFGKPVTLSCSQTLNHNVMYWYQQKSSQAPKLLFHYYDKDFNNEADTPDNFQSRRPNTSFCFLDIRSPGLGDTAMYLCATSTYSNQPQHFGDGTRLSIL.